This is a list of T cell receptor beta chains from one sample in a study of OX40 agonist ivuxolimab in advanced cancers. The assay was immunoSEQ multiplex PCR, and TCRdb's table has in-frame clones only and misses some. The table lists tens of thousands of clones, 65% to 90% of them singletons. This specimen consisted of CD4+ or CD8+ T cells sorted from blood, obtained in a trial of the OX40 agonist ivuxolimab. The receptor source for this set is an adult with an advanced solid tumor such as melanoma, head and neck, liver or kidney cancer. Each CDR3 is given with its conserved first and last residue. Fields, in order: D gene, J gene, V gene, clone size, CDR3 protein, CDR3 DNA. D genes are given only for firm matches. Clone size is not always given. Where it is, it says once, few, many or a class for expanded clones.

D gene: .; J gene: TRBJ2-2; V gene: TRBV11-2; clone size: .; CDR3 protein: CASSFWTLNTGELFF; CDR3 DNA: TGTGCCAGCAGCTTCTGGACACTGAACACCGGGGAGCTGTTTTTT
D gene: TRBD1; J gene: TRBJ1-2; V gene: TRBV27; clone size: .; CDR3 protein: CASSSTGVGYTF; CDR3 DNA: TGTGCCAGCAGTTCGACAGGGGTCGGCTACACCTTC
D gene: .; J gene: TRBJ2-5; V gene: TRBV11-2; clone size: .; CDR3 protein: CASSLAQETQYF; CDR3 DNA: TGTGCCAGCAGCCTGGCCCAAGAGACCCAGTACTTC
D gene: .; J gene: TRBJ1-3; V gene: TRBV4-3; clone size: .; CDR3 protein: CASSQGTASGNTIYF; CDR3 DNA: TGCGCCAGCAGCCAAGGGACGGCCTCTGGAAACACCATATATTTT
D gene: TRBD1; J gene: TRBJ1-6; V gene: TRBV13; clone size: .; CDR3 protein: CASSPGGGNSPLHF; CDR3 DNA: TGTGCCAGCAGCCCAGGGGGGGGTAATTCACCCCTCCACTTT
D gene: TRBD1; J gene: TRBJ1-1; V gene: TRBV7-8; clone size: .; CDR3 protein: CASSSPKTGGTSEAFF; CDR3 DNA: TGTGCCAGCAGCTCGCCCAAAACAGGGGGCACCTCGGAAGCTTTCTTT
D gene: .; J gene: TRBJ2-1; V gene: TRBV29-1; clone size: .; CDR3 protein: CSVLGGGANEQFF; CDR3 DNA: TGCAGCGTTCTAGGGGGGGGAGCCAATGAGCAGTTCTTC
D gene: .; J gene: TRBJ2-7; V gene: TRBV4-1; clone size: .; CDR3 protein: CASSQDAGIEQYF; CDR3 DNA: TGCGCCAGCAGCCAAGACGCCGGGATCGAGCAGTACTTC
D gene: .; J gene: TRBJ1-1; V gene: TRBV5-6; clone size: .; CDR3 protein: CASSLIRLMNTEAFF; CDR3 DNA: TGTGCCAGCAGCTTGATTAGGTTAATGAACACTGAAGCTTTCTTT
D gene: .; J gene: TRBJ2-7; V gene: TRBV9; clone size: few; CDR3 protein: CASSADLSGEQYF; CDR3 DNA: TGTGCCAGCAGCGCGGACCTTTCGGGCGAGCAGTACTTC
D gene: .; J gene: TRBJ2-1; V gene: TRBV4-1; clone size: .; CDR3 protein: CASSQADGFGDSEFF; CDR3 DNA: TGCGCCAGCAGCCAAGCGGACGGGTTTGGTGATTCGGAGTTCTTC
D gene: .; J gene: TRBJ2-1; V gene: TRBV4-3; clone size: .; CDR3 protein: CASSQDRDFSYNEQFF; CDR3 DNA: TGCGCCAGCAGCCAAGATAGAGACTTCTCCTACAATGAGCAGTTCTTC
D gene: .; J gene: TRBJ1-1; V gene: TRBV28; clone size: .; CDR3 protein: CASSRMNTEAFF; CDR3 DNA: TGTGCCAGCAGCCGGATGAACACTGAAGCTTTCTTT
D gene: .; J gene: TRBJ2-5; V gene: TRBV7-6; clone size: few; CDR3 protein: CASSLAEETQYF; CDR3 DNA: TGTGCCAGCAGCTTAGCGGAAGAGACCCAGTACTTC
D gene: .; J gene: TRBJ1-1; V gene: TRBV28; clone size: few; CDR3 protein: CASWTENTEAFF; CDR3 DNA: TGTGCCAGCTGGACAGAGAACACTGAAGCTTTCTTT
D gene: .; J gene: TRBJ2-7; V gene: TRBV5-6; clone size: .; CDR3 protein: CASSLSDVVYEQYF; CDR3 DNA: TGTGCCAGCAGCTTGTCCGACGTAGTCTACGAGCAGTACTTC
D gene: TRBD1; J gene: TRBJ2-2; V gene: TRBV25-1; clone size: .; CDR3 protein: CASRPTGGLTGELFF; CDR3 DNA: TGTGCCAGCAGGCCGACAGGGGGCTTGACCGGGGAGCTGTTTTTT
D gene: .; J gene: TRBJ2-7; V gene: TRBV9; clone size: once; CDR3 protein: CASSLGTGDSYEQYF; CDR3 DNA: TGTGCCAGCAGCCTCGGGACGGGAGATTCCTACGAGCAGTACTTC
D gene: TRBD1; J gene: TRBJ1-3; V gene: TRBV28; clone size: .; CDR3 protein: CASSLRTGVSRPGNTIYF; CDR3 DNA: TGTGCCAGCAGTTTACGGACAGGGGTTTCAAGGCCTGGAAACACCATATATTTT
D gene: .; J gene: TRBJ1-2; V gene: TRBV4-3; clone size: .; CDR3 protein: CASSQDSRGSNYGYTF; CDR3 DNA: TGCGCCAGCAGCCAAGACTCAAGGGGAAGTAACTATGGCTACACCTTC
D gene: .; J gene: TRBJ1-1; V gene: TRBV27; clone size: .; CDR3 protein: CASSLGENTEAFF; CDR3 DNA: TGTGCCAGCAGTTTAGGAGAGAACACTGAAGCTTTCTTT
D gene: TRBD1; J gene: TRBJ2-7; V gene: TRBV19; clone size: .; CDR3 protein: CASSSTGSYEQYF; CDR3 DNA: TGTGCCAGTAGTTCGACAGGGTCCTACGAGCAGTACTTC
D gene: .; J gene: TRBJ2-3; V gene: TRBV7-9; clone size: .; CDR3 protein: CASSWGTDTQYF; CDR3 DNA: TGTGCCAGCAGCTGGGGGACAGATACGCAGTATTTT
D gene: .; J gene: TRBJ1-1; V gene: TRBV27; clone size: .; CDR3 protein: CASSKGTYGTEAFF; CDR3 DNA: TGTGCCAGCAGTAAAGGGACTTATGGGACTGAAGCTTTCTTT
D gene: TRBD1; J gene: TRBJ1-4; V gene: TRBV19; clone size: .; CDR3 protein: CASSLTGGAATNEKLFF; CDR3 DNA: TGTGCCAGTAGTCTTACAGGGGGAGCCGCAACTAATGAAAAACTGTTTTTT
D gene: TRBD1; J gene: TRBJ2-1; V gene: TRBV9; clone size: .; CDR3 protein: CASSSRGLNNEQFF; CDR3 DNA: TGTGCCAGCAGCTCAAGGGGGCTAAACAATGAGCAGTTCTTC
D gene: .; J gene: TRBJ1-5; V gene: TRBV19; clone size: .; CDR3 protein: CASSMGVYSNQPQHF; CDR3 DNA: TGTGCCAGTAGTATGGGAGTATATAGCAATCAGCCCCAGCATTTT
D gene: TRBD1; J gene: TRBJ1-1; V gene: TRBV28; clone size: .; CDR3 protein: CASTPGQGVLQNTEAFF; CDR3 DNA: TGTGCCAGCACCCCAGGACAGGGGGTTCTCCAGAACACTGAAGCTTTCTTT
D gene: .; J gene: TRBJ2-3; V gene: TRBV6-5; clone size: .; CDR3 protein: CASSYLGPYDTQYF; CDR3 DNA: TGTGCCAGCAGTTACCTTGGGCCCTACGATACGCAGTATTTT
D gene: .; J gene: TRBJ2-2; V gene: TRBV27; clone size: .; CDR3 protein: CASSLNTGELFF; CDR3 DNA: TGTGCCAGCAGCCTGAACACCGGGGAGCTGTTTTTT
D gene: TRBD1; J gene: TRBJ2-5; V gene: TRBV28; clone size: once; CDR3 protein: CASSLLTGTGVGETQYF; CDR3 DNA: TGTGCCAGCAGTCTCCTTACCGGGACAGGGGTAGGAGAGACCCAGTACTTC
D gene: TRBD1; J gene: TRBJ1-1; V gene: TRBV27; clone size: once; CDR3 protein: CASSFGGGGTEAFF; CDR3 DNA: TGTGCCAGCAGTTTCGGAGGGGGCGGCACTGAAGCTTTCTTT
D gene: .; J gene: TRBJ2-7; V gene: TRBV10-1; clone size: .; CDR3 protein: CASSAGAYEQYF; CDR3 DNA: TGCGCCAGCAGTGCAGGGGCTTACGAGCAGTACTTC
D gene: TRBD1; J gene: TRBJ1-2; V gene: TRBV9; clone size: .; CDR3 protein: CASTLGGGDYGYTF; CDR3 DNA: TGTGCCAGCACCCTAGGAGGGGGCGACTATGGCTACACCTTC
D gene: .; J gene: TRBJ1-2; V gene: TRBV29-1; clone size: once; CDR3 protein: CSVDKDYGYTF; CDR3 DNA: TGCAGCGTCGACAAGGACTATGGCTACACCTTC